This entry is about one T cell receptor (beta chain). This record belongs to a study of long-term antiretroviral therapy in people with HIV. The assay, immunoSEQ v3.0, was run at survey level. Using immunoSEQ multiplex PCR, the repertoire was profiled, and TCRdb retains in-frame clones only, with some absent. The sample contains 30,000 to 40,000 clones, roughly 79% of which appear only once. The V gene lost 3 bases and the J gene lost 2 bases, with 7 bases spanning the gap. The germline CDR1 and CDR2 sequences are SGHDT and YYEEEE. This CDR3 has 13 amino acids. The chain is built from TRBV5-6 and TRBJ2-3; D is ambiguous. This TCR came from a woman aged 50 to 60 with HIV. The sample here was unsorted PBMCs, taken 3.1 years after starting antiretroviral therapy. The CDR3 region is CASSSWTTDTQYF. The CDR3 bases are TGTGCCAGCAGCTCTTGGACCACAGATACGCAGTATTTT. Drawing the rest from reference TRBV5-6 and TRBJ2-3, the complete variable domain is DAGVTQSPTHLIKTRGQQVTLRCSPKSGHDTVSWYQQALGQGPQFIFQYYEEEERQRGNFPDRFSGHQFPNYSSELNVNALLLGDSALYLCASSSWTTDTQYFGPGTRLTVL.